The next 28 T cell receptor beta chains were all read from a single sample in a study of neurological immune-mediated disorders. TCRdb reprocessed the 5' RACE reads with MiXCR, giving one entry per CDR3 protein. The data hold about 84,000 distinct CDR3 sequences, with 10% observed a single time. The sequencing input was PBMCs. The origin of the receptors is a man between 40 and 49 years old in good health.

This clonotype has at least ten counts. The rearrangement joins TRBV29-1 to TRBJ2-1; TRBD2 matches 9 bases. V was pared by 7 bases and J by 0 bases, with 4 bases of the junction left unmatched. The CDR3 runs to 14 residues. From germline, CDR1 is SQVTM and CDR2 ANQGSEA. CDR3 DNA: TGCAGCGCGACTAGCGGTAGCTCCTACAATGAGCAGTTCTTC. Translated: CSATSGSSYNEQFF.

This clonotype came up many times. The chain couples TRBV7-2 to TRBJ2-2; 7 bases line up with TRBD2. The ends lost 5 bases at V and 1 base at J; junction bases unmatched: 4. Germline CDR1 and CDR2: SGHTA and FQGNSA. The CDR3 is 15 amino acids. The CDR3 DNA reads TGTGCCAGCAGCCCAACGGGGGGGAACACCGGGGAGCTGTTTTTT. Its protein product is CASSPTGGNTGELFF. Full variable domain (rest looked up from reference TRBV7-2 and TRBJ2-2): GAGVSQSPSNKVTEKGKDVELRCDPISGHTALYWYRQSLGQGLEFLIYFQGNSAPDKSGLPSDRFSAERTGGSVSTLTIQRTQQEDSAVYLCASSPTGGNTGELFFGEGSRLTVL.

CDR3 in amino acids: CASSDRDRVNGGNEQFF. In nucleotides, the CDR3 is TGTGCCAGCAGCGACCGGGACAGGGTCAACGGGGGGAATGAGCAGTTCTTC. The chain combines TRBV9 with TRBJ2-1; 9 positions match TRBD1. From germline, CDR1 is SGDLS and CDR2 YYNGEE. Trimming removed 3 bases from V and 7 bases from J; junction bases left unmatched: 14. The CDR3 consists of 17 residues.

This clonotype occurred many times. Here the CDR3 DNA reads TGTGCCAGCAGAACGGTGGACACCTACGAGCAGTACTTC. Encoded protein: CASRTVDTYEQYF. The rearrangement joins TRBV6-5 to TRBJ2-7; a possible D gene is TRBD1 (5 bases). The germline V gene encodes CDR1 MNHEY and CDR2 SVGAGI. The CDR3 length is 13 residues. Trimming removed 6 bases from V and 2 bases from J, with 11 bases in between.

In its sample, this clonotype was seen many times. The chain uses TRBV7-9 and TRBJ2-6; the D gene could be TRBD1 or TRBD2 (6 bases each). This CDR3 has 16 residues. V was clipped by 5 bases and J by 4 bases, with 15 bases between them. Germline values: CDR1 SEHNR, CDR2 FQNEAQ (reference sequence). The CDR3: CASSETTGRGANVLTF. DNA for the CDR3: TGTGCCAGCAGCGAGACTACAGGGAGGGGGGCCAACGTCCTGACTTTC. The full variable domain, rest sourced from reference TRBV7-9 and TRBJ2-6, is DTGVSQNPRHKITKRGQNVTFRCDPISEHNRLYWYRQTLGQGPEFLTYFQNEAQLEKSRLLSDRFSAERPKGSFSTLEIQRTEQGDSAMYLCASSETTGRGANVLTFGAGSRLTVL.

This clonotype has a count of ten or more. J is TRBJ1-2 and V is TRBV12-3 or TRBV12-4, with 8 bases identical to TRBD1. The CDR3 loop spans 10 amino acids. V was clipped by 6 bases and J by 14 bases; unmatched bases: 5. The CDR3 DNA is TGTGCCAGCAGACCGGACAGGGAGACCTTC. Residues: CASRPDRETF.

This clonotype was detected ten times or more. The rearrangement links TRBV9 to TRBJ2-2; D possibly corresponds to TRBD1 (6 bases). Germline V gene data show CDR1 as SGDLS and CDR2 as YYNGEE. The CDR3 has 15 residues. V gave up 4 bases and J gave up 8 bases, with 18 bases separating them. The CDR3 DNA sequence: TGTGCCAGCAGCCAAAGGGACACTCCCGGGGGGGAGCTGTTTTTT. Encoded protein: CASSQRDTPGGELFF.

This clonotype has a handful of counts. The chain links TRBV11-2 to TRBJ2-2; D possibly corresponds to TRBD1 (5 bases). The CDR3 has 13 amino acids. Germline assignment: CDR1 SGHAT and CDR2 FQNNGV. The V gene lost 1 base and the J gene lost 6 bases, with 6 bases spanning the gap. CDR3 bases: TGTGCCAGCAGCTTAGGACAGCCCGGGGAGCTGTTTTTT. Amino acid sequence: CASSLGQPGELFF.

CDR3 sequence: CASSIWTGGEEAFF. The CDR3 DNA reads as TGTGCCAGCAGCATTTGGACAGGGGGCGAAGAAGCTTTCTTT. The chain links TRBV9 to TRBJ1-1, with 11 bases that match TRBD1. V lost 4 bases and J lost 8; bases outside the gene matches: 7. The CDR3 consists of 14 residues. Germline loops: CDR1 SGDLS, CDR2 YYNGEE.

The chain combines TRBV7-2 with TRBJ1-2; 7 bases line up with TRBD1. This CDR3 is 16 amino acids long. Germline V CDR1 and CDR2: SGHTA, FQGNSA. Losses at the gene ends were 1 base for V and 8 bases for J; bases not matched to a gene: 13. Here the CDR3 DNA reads TGTGCCAGCAGCTTAGTGAGGGGGCAGGGATCGGAAGGCTACACCTTC. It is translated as CASSLVRGQGSEGYTF.

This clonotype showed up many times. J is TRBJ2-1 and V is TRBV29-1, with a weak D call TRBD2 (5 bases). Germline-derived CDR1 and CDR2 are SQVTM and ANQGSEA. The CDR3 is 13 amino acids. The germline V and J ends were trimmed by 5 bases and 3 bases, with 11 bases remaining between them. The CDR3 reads CSVLRELYNEQFF. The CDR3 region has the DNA TGCAGCGTTTTGAGGGAACTCTACAATGAGCAGTTCTTC.

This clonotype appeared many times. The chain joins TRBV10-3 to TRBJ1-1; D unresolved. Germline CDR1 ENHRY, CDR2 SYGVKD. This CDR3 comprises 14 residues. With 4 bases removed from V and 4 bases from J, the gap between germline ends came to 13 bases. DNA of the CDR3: TGTGCCATCAGTGGTGACCCCGGAACCACTGAAGCTTTCTTT. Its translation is CAISGDPGTTEAFF.

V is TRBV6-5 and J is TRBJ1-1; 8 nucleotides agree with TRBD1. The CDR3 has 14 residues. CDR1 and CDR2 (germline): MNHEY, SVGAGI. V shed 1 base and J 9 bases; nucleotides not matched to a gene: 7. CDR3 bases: TGTGCCAGCAGTTACTTTGGGACAGGAGAAAAAGCTTTCTTT. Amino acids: CASSYFGTGEKAFF.

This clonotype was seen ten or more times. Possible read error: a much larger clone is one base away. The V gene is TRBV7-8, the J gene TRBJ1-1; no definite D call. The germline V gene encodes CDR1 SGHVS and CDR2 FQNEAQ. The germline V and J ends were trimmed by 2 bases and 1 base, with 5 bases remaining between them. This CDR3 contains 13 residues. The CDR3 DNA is TGTGCCAGCAGCTTAACAGAGAACACTGAAGCTTTCTTT. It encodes CASSLTENTEAFF.

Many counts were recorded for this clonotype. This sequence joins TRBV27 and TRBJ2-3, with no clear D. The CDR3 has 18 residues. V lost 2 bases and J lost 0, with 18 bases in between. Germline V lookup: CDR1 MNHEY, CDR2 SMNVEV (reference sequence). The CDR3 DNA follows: TGTGCCAGCAGTTTACGGGTAACGGGCCAAGGCAGCACAGATACGCAGTATTTT. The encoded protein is CASSLRVTGQGSTDTQYF.

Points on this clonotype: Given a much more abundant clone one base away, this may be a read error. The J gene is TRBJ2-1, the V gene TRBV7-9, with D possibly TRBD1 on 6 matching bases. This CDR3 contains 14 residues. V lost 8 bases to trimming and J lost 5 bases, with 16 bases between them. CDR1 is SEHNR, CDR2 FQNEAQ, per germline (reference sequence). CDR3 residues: CASRRDMVNNEQFF. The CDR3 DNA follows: TGTGCCAGCCGCAGGGACATGGTTAACAATGAGCAGTTCTTC.

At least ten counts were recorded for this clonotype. The CDR3 spells CASSLDYNEQFF. In DNA form, the CDR3 reads TGTGCCAGCAGCTTGGACTACAATGAGCAGTTCTTC. The V and J genes are TRBV7-6 and TRBJ2-1; unclear D gene. The V gene lost 3 bases and the J gene lost 3 bases, with 3 bases spanning the gap. Per germline, CDR1 SGHVS and CDR2 FNYEAQ. The CDR3 is made up of 12 amino acids.

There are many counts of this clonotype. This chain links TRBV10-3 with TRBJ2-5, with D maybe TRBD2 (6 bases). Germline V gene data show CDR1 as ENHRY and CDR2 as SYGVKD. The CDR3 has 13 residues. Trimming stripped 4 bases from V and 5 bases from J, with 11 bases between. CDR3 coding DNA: TGTGCCATCAGTGCGGGGGAAAGGGAGACCCAGTACTTC. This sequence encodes CAISAGERETQYF.

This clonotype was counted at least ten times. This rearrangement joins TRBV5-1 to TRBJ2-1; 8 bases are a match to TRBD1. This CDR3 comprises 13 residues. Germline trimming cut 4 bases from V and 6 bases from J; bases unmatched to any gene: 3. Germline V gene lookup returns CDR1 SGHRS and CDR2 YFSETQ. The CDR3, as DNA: TGCGCCAGCAGCCGGACAGGGACCAATGAGCAGTTCTTC. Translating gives CASSRTGTNEQFF.

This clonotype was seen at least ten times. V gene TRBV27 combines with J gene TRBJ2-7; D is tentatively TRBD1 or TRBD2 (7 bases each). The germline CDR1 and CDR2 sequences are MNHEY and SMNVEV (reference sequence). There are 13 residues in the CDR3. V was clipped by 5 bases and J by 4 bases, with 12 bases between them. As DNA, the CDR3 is TGTGCCAGCAGTCTTCAGGGGGGGTACGAGCAGTACTTC. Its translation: CASSLQGGYEQYF.

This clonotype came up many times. In nucleotides, the CDR3 is TGCGCCAGCTATCGGGACCTAACAGATACGCAGTATTTT. This translates into CASYRDLTDTQYF. The chain couples TRBV5-1 to TRBJ2-3; D possibly uses TRBD1 or TRBD2 (5 bases each). The CDR3 extends over 13 amino acids. Germline loops: CDR1 SGHRS, CDR2 YFSETQ. The V end lost 7 bases, the J end lost 3 bases, and 12 bases lay between the germline ends. Full variable domain (missing parts from reference TRBV5-1 and TRBJ2-3): KAGVTQTPRYLIKTRGQQVTLSCSPISGHRSVSWYQQTPGQGLQFLFEYFSETQRNKGNFPGRFSGRQFSNSRSEMNVSTLELGDSALYLCASYRDLTDTQYFGPGTRLTVL.

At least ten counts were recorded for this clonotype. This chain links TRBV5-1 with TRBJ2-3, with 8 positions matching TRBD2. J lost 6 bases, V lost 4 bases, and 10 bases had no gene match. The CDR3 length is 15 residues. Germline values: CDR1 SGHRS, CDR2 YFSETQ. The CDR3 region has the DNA TGCGCCAGCAGCCCGGAAGGACTAGCAACGGATACGCAGTATTTT. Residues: CASSPEGLATDTQYF. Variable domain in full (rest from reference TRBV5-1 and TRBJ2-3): KAGVTQTPRYLIKTRGQQVTLSCSPISGHRSVSWYQQTPGQGLQFLFEYFSETQRNKGNFPGRFSGRQFSNSRSEMNVSTLELGDSALYLCASSPEGLATDTQYFGPGTRLTVL.

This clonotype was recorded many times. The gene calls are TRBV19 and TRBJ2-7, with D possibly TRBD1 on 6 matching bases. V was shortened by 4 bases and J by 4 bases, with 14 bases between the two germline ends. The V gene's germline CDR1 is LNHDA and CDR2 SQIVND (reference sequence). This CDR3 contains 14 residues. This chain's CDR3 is CASSTGHLFYEQYF. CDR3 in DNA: TGTGCCAGTAGTACGGGACACCTTTTTTACGAGCAGTACTTC.

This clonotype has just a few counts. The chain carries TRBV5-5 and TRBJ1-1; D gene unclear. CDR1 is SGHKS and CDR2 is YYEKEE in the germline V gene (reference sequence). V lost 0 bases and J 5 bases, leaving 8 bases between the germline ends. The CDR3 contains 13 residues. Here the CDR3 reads CASSLAAETEAFF. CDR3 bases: TGTGCCAGCAGCTTGGCGGCGGAAACTGAAGCTTTCTTT.

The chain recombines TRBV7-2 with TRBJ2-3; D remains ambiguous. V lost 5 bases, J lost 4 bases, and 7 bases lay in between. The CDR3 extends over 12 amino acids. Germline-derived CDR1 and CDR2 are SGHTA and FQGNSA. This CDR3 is CASSHTPDTQYF. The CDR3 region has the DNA TGTGCCAGCAGCCACACCCCAGATACGCAGTATTTT.

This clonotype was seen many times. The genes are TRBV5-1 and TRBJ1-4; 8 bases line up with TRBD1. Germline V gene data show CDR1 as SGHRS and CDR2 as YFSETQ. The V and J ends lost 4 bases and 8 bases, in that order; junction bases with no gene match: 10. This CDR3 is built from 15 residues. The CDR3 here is CASSTWTGPGEKLFF. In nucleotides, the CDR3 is TGCGCCAGCAGCACCTGGACAGGGCCTGGCGAAAAACTGTTTTTT.

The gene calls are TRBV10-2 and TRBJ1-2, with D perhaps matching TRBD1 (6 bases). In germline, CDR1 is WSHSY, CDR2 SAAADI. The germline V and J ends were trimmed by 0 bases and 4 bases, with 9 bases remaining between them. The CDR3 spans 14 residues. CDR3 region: CASSESTGAYGYTF. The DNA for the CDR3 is TGCGCCAGCAGTGAGTCGACAGGTGCCTATGGCTACACCTTC.

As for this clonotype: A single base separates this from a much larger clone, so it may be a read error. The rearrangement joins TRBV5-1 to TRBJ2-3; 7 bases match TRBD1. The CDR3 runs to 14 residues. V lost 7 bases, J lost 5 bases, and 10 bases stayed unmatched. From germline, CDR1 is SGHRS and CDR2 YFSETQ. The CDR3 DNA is TGCGCCAGCCGCTCCGACAGGGTGGTAGATACGCAGTATTTT. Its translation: CASRSDRVVDTQYF.